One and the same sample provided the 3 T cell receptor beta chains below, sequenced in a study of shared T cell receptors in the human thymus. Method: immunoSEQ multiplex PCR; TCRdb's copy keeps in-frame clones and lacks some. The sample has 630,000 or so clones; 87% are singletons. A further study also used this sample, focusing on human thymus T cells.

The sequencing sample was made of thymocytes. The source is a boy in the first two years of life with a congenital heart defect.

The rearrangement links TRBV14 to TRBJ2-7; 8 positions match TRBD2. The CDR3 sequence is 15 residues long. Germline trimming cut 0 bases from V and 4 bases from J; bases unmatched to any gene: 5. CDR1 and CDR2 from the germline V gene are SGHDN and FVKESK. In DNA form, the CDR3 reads TGTGCCAGCAGCCAAGAATCGGGAGGGGATTACGAGCAGTACTTC. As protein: CASSQESGGDYEQYF.

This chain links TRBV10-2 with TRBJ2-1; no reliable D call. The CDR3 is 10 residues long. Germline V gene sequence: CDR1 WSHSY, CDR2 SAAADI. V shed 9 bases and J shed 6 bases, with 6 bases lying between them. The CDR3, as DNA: TGCGCCAGTTTTAGCAATGAGCAGTTCTTC. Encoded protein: CASFSNEQFF.

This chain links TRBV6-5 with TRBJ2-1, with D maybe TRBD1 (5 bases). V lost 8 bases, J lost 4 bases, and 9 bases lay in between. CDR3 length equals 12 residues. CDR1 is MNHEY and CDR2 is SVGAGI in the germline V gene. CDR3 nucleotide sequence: TGTGCCAGCGTACAGGATTACAATGAGCAGTTCTTC. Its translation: CASVQDYNEQFF.